Listed below are T cell receptor beta chains from one sample, sequenced in a study of blood T cell repertoires in COVID-19. Using immunoSEQ multiplex PCR, the repertoire was profiled, and TCRdb retains in-frame clones only, with some absent. The repertoire holds fewer than 150,000 clones, roughly 89% seen once, with approximately 4.2% in the top ten. Sequenced sample: peripheral blood. Receptors originate from a woman in her 40s with acute or convalescent COVID-19. The CDR3 runs from the conserved cysteine through the conserved F or W. D genes are given only for firm matches. A clone size is listed for some rows: how often the clone was seen (once, few, many), or a class if it is expanded.

clone_size: NA
v_call: TRBV3-1/TRBV3-2
d_call: NA
j_call: TRBJ2-5
cdr3_aa: CASRTTGTQETQYF
cdr3_nt: TGTGCCAGCAGGACTACCGGGACTCAAGAGACCCAGTACTTC

clone_size: NA
v_call: TRBV6-1
d_call: NA
j_call: TRBJ1-2
cdr3_aa: CASSDPGPGGGYTF
cdr3_nt: TGTGCCAGCAGTGATCCTGGACCGGGAGGAGGCTACACCTTC

clone_size: few
v_call: TRBV27
d_call: NA
j_call: TRBJ1-1
cdr3_aa: CATSPTGLNTEAFF
cdr3_nt: TGTGCCACCTCTCCCACAGGATTGAACACTGAAGCTTTCTTT

clone_size: NA
v_call: TRBV3-1/TRBV3-2
d_call: TRBD2
j_call: TRBJ2-3
cdr3_aa: CASSHRTSGPTDTQYF
cdr3_nt: TGTGCCAGCAGCCACCGGACTAGCGGACCCACAGATACGCAGTATTTT

clone_size: NA
v_call: TRBV27
d_call: TRBD2
j_call: TRBJ2-1
cdr3_aa: CASSWGGSEQFF
cdr3_nt: TGTGCCAGCAGTTGGGGAGGGTCTGAGCAGTTCTTC

clone_size: once
v_call: TRBV24-1
d_call: TRBD1
j_call: TRBJ1-1
cdr3_aa: CATSDPRQGNTEAFF
cdr3_nt: TGTGCCACCAGTGATCCTAGACAGGGGAACACTGAAGCTTTCTTT

clone_size: NA
v_call: TRBV6-5
d_call: TRBD1
j_call: TRBJ2-7
cdr3_aa: CASSYTGTANYEQYF
cdr3_nt: TGTGCCAGCAGTTACACCGGGACAGCTAACTACGAGCAGTACTTC

clone_size: NA
v_call: TRBV7-9
d_call: TRBD1
j_call: TRBJ1-2
cdr3_aa: CASSPSLGQIPGYTF
cdr3_nt: TGTGCCAGCAGCCCGTCTCTGGGACAGATCCCGGGCTACACCTTC

clone_size: NA
v_call: TRBV9
d_call: NA
j_call: TRBJ1-1
cdr3_aa: CASSVGQGTAEAFF
cdr3_nt: TGTGCCAGCAGCGTGGGTCAGGGTACCGCTGAAGCTTTCTTT

clone_size: NA
v_call: TRBV7-6
d_call: NA
j_call: TRBJ2-7
cdr3_aa: CASSPTLGDSAYEQYF
cdr3_nt: TGTGCCAGCAGCCCGACCCTAGGCGACTCAGCCTACGAGCAGTACTTC

clone_size: NA
v_call: TRBV20-1
d_call: NA
j_call: TRBJ2-1
cdr3_aa: CSAVYNEQFF
cdr3_nt: TGCAGTGCCGTTTACAATGAGCAGTTCTTC

clone_size: few
v_call: TRBV7-8
d_call: NA
j_call: TRBJ1-5
cdr3_aa: CASSLAGAWGADNQPQHF
cdr3_nt: TGTGCCAGCAGTCTAGCGGGGGCCTGGGGGGCCGACAATCAGCCCCAGCATTTT

clone_size: NA
v_call: TRBV6-5
d_call: NA
j_call: TRBJ1-1
cdr3_aa: CASSYSPGGRTEAFF
cdr3_nt: TGTGCCAGCAGTTACTCCCCCGGAGGAAGGACTGAAGCTTTCTTT

clone_size: once
v_call: TRBV5-1
d_call: NA
j_call: TRBJ1-3
cdr3_aa: CASRMDSNSGNTIYF
cdr3_nt: TGCGCCAGCAGAATGGACTCCAACTCTGGAAACACCATATATTTT

clone_size: NA
v_call: TRBV6-2/TRBV6-3
d_call: NA
j_call: TRBJ1-2
cdr3_aa: CASSYSPVGHHNGYTF
cdr3_nt: TGTGCCAGCAGTTACTCCCCCGTTGGACATCACAATGGCTACACCTTC

clone_size: NA
v_call: TRBV5-1
d_call: TRBD1
j_call: TRBJ1-3
cdr3_aa: CASSPTGSSGNTIYF
cdr3_nt: TGCGCCAGCTCCCCGACAGGGAGCTCTGGAAACACCATATATTTT

clone_size: NA
v_call: TRBV7-9
d_call: TRBD2
j_call: TRBJ2-1
cdr3_aa: CASSSGTSGISYNEQFF
cdr3_nt: TGTGCCAGCAGCTCTGGGACTAGCGGGATTTCCTACAATGAGCAGTTCTTC

clone_size: few
v_call: TRBV3-1/TRBV3-2
d_call: TRBD2
j_call: TRBJ2-1
cdr3_aa: CASSHRYRGLAGYRSYNEQFF
cdr3_nt: TGTGCCAGCAGCCACCGCTACAGAGGACTAGCGGGATACCGCTCCTACAATGAGCAGTTCTTC

clone_size: few
v_call: TRBV5-6
d_call: NA
j_call: TRBJ1-2
cdr3_aa: CASSLLEGVYGYTF
cdr3_nt: TGTGCCAGCAGCTTGTTGGAGGGAGTCTATGGCTACACCTTC

clone_size: NA
v_call: TRBV7-8
d_call: TRBD2
j_call: TRBJ2-7
cdr3_aa: CASSYSGGQNEQYF
cdr3_nt: TGTGCCAGCAGTTATAGCGGGGGACAAAACGAGCAGTACTTC

clone_size: NA
v_call: TRBV9
d_call: TRBD1
j_call: TRBJ2-2
cdr3_aa: CASSPRTGGSDGELFF
cdr3_nt: TGTGCCAGCAGCCCCCGGACAGGGGGCTCTGACGGGGAGCTGTTTTTT

clone_size: few
v_call: TRBV7-3
d_call: NA
j_call: TRBJ2-2
cdr3_aa: CASSSLSVGELFF
cdr3_nt: TGTGCCAGCAGCTCTCTCTCGGTCGGGGAGCTGTTTTTT

clone_size: few
v_call: TRBV6-5
d_call: NA
j_call: TRBJ2-1
cdr3_aa: CASSYGQEQFF
cdr3_nt: TGTGCCAGCAGTTACGGGCAGGAGCAGTTCTTC

clone_size: NA
v_call: TRBV5-1
d_call: NA
j_call: TRBJ2-1
cdr3_aa: CASSLGPARDEQFF
cdr3_nt: TGCGCCAGCAGCTTGGGGCCAGCGAGGGATGAGCAGTTCTTC

clone_size: NA
v_call: TRBV19
d_call: NA
j_call: TRBJ1-1
cdr3_aa: CASSMARDNTEAFF
cdr3_nt: TGTGCCAGTAGTATGGCACGGGATAACACTGAAGCTTTCTTT

clone_size: NA
v_call: TRBV5-1
d_call: TRBD2
j_call: TRBJ2-1
cdr3_aa: CASSLEGLAGVEEQFF
cdr3_nt: TGCGCCAGCAGCTTGGAGGGACTAGCGGGAGTAGAAGAGCAGTTCTTC